This T cell receptor (beta chain) was identified in a study of blood T cell repertoires in COVID-19. Study-level information: Some COVID-19 samples were acute and others convalescent; all came from the United States, Italy and Spain. In each case, the material was cDNA or gDNA derived from T cells, B-cell-depleted T cells, or PBMCs.

In Seattle, patients joined the study during active infection and were tracked longitudinally. CDR1 is WNHNN, CDR2 SYGVQD, per germline (reference sequence). The ends were cut back, 3 bases at V and 8 bases at J, with 16 bases in the middle. The CDR3 is 14 amino acids. In the authors' methods: Reference gene primer amplification gave nucleated cell count estimates. Only in-frame clones appear in the TCRdb table, and some are missing; sequencing was by immunoSEQ multiplex PCR. The D gene and trimming were derived from the DNA, and the V and J assignments and clone size from that table. The sample has under 85,000 clones, roughly 80% seen once.

This receptor was obtained from a man between 45 and 60 years old with COVID-19, enrolled during active disease. This chain links TRBV10-1 with TRBJ1-2, with D unclear. What was sequenced was peripheral blood. Here the CDR3 DNA reads TGCGCCAGCAGTGACATCCAGTCTCTAGGCGGCTACACCTTC. Translated: CASSDIQSLGGYTF.